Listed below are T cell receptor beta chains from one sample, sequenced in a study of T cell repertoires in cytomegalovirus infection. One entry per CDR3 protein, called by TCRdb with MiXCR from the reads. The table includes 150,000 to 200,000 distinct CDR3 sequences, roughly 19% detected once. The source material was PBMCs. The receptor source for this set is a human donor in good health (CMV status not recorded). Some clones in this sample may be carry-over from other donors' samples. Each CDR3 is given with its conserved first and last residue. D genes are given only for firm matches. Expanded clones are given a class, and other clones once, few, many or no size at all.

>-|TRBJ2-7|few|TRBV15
TGTGCCACCAGCAGGTCCTCTGGGGCCTACGAGCAGTACTTC
CATSRSSGAYEQYF
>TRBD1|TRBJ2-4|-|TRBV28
TGTGCCAGCAGTCGGACAGGGAGGTTGGAAAACATTCAGTACTTC
CASSRTGRLENIQYF
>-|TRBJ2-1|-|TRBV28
TGTGCCAGCAGTTTAATGACAGAGAAGCAGTTCTTC
CASSLMTEKQFF
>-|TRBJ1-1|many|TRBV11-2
TGTGCCAGCAGCTTAGATTTTGCCCCTCGGGCTTTCTTT
CASSLDFAPRAFF
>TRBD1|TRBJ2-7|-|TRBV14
TGTGCCAGCAGCCAAGGGTTCGGGACAGGGGGTTTCGAGCAGTACTTC
CASSQGFGTGGFEQYF
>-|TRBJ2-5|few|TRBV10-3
TGTGCCATCAGTCCCGGGACTTCTCAAGAGACCCAGTACTTC
CAISPGTSQETQYF
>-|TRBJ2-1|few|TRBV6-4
TGTGCCAGCAGCCCCGGACTCGTGAGCTCCTACAATGAGCAGTTCTTC
CASSPGLVSSYNEQFF
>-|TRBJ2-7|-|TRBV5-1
TGCGCCAGCAGCTTGGGTGTCGGTAATAGCGGCTCCTACGAGCAGTACTTC
CASSLGVGNSGSYEQYF
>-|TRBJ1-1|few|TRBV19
TGTGCCAGTAGTAGGCCCGCCGGGGCGGGGACTGAAGCTTTCTTT
CASSRPAGAGTEAFF
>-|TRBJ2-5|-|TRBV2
TGTGCCAGCAGTGAACAAGAGACCCTGTACTTC
CASSEQETLYF
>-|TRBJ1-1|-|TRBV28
TGTGCCACCATAGACACTATGAACACTGAAGCTTTCTTT
CATIDTMNTEAFF
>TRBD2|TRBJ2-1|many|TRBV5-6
TGTGCCAGCAGCTTGGAAGGGGGACTAGCGGGGTCCTACAATGAGCAGTTCTTC
CASSLEGGLAGSYNEQFF
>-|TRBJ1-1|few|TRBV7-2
TGTGCCAGCAGCTTCAACCTGATTCCAGCTTTCTTT
CASSFNLIPAFF
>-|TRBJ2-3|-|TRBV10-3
TGTGCCATCAGTGGGGGAGTCTCCCTCACAGATACGCAGTATTTT
CAISGGVSLTDTQYF
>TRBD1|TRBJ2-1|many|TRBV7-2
TGTGCCAGCAGCTCCCGAGGGGACAGGGGACACTCCTACAATGAGCAGTTCTTC
CASSSRGDRGHSYNEQFF
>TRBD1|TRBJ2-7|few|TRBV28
TGTGCCAGCAGTGATGACAGGGTCCCAAGCTCCTACGAGCAGTACTTC
CASSDDRVPSSYEQYF
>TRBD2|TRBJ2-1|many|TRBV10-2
TGCGCCACCGGGAGGGGGGACCTCAATGAGCAGTTCTTC
CATGRGDLNEQFF
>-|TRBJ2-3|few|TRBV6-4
TGTGCCAGCAGTGAGGCCGTCCGAGATACGCAGTATTTT
CASSEAVRDTQYF
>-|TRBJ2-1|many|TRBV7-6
TGTGCCAGCAGCTCAGGGGAGGCCTCACCCGAATGGTTCTTC
CASSSGEASPEWFF
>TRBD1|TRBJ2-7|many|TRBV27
TGTGCCAGCAGTGTGATACAGGGGCGCCCAACCTACGAGCAGTACTTC
CASSVIQGRPTYEQYF
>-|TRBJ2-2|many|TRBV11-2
TGTGCCAGCAGCCTATGGGGGGCATCGAACACCGGGGAGCTGTTTTTT
CASSLWGASNTGELFF
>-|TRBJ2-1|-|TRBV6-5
TGTGCCAGAAGTTACACTAGGAGCTCCTACAATGAGCAGTTCTTC
CARSYTRSSYNEQFF
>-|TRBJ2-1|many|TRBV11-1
TGTGCCAGCAGCTTAGGTAGAATCGGGGAGCAGTTCTTC
CASSLGRIGEQFF
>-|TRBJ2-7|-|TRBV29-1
TGCAGCGTCGCCACAGGGAACTACGAGCAGTACTTC
CSVATGNYEQYF
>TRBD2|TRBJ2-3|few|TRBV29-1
TGCAGCGTTATCTCCGGGACTAGCGGTTTCACAGATACGCAGTATTTT
CSVISGTSGFTDTQYF
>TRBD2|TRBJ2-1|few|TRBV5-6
TGTGCCAGCAGCCCCGGGACTAGCGGGGGGGCAAATGAGCAGTTCTTC
CASSPGTSGGANEQFF
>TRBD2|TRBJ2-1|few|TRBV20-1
TGCAGTGCTAGAGACCAGCGGGGGGGCTGGTATGAGCAGTTCTTC
CSARDQRGGWYEQFF
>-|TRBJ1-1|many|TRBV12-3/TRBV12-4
TGTGCCAGCAGTTTAGGAGGGGGTAAAGCTGAAGCTTTCTTT
CASSLGGGKAEAFF
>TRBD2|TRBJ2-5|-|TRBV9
TGTGCCAGCAGCGTAGGAGGGACTAGCGGCCAAGAGACCCAGTACTTC
CASSVGGTSGQETQYF
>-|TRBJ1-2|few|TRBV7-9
TGTGCCAGCAACAGGGTTAACTATGGCTACACCTTC
CASNRVNYGYTF
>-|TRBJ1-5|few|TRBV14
TGTGCCAGCAGCCCAAGCGGCGGTGACAGCCTGCTTAACCAGCATTTT
CASSPSGGDSLLNQHF
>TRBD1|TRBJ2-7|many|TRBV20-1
TGCAGTGCGGTGCCGGGACAGAGTTCCTACGAGCAGTACTTC
CSAVPGQSSYEQYF
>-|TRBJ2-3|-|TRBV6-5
TGTGCCAGCAGCTCGACGAGGGATACGCGGTATTTT
CASSSTRDTRYF
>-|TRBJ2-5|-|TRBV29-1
TGCAGCGTTGAAGAGTGGCAGGGCCTGGGGGGAGAGACCCAGTACTTC
CSVEEWQGLGGETQYF
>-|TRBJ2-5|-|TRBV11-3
TGTGCCAGCAGCCGGGACCAAGAGACCCAGTACTTC
CASSRDQETQYF
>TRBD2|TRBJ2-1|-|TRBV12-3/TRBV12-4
TGTGCCACCCACACTACAGGGAAACTAGCGGGGATTAATGAGCAGTTCTTC
CATHTTGKLAGINEQFF
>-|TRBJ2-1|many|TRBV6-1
TGTGCCAGCAGGGGGGACCTGATGGGCTTC
CASRGDLMGF
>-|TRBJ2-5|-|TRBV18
TGTGCCAGCTCACCGAAACAAGAGACCCAGTACTTC
CASSPKQETQYF